The rows below give T cell receptor beta chains drawn from one sample of a study of shared clonotypes between healthy human individuals. Method: immunoSEQ multiplex PCR; TCRdb's copy keeps in-frame clones and lacks some. The sample includes some 2,500,000 clones, 90% to 95% of them seen just once. Sequenced input: naive CD4+ T cells from PBMCs. All receptors derive from a man younger than 35 in good health. Some clones in this sample may be carry-over from other donors' samples. Both conserved end residues are part of each CDR3. A D gene is named only where the DNA matches it firmly. Rows give clone size only sometimes, using once, few, many, or a class for an expanded clone.

>TRBV5-1|-|TRBJ2-1|-
CASSLGGLTYNEQFF
TGCGCCAGCAGCTTAGGGGGGCTCACCTACAATGAGCAGTTCTTC
>TRBV7-9|-|TRBJ2-1|TRBD2
CASSPGLAGGKDEQFF
TGTGCCAGCAGCCCGGGACTAGCGGGAGGGAAAGATGAGCAGTTCTTC
>TRBV29-1|once|TRBJ2-5|TRBD1
CSVTGQAVETQYF
TGCAGCGTTACGGGACAGGCGGTTGAGACCCAGTACTTC
>TRBV7-9|-|TRBJ2-2|-
CASSPTAPAGTGELFF
TGTGCCAGCAGCCCGACAGCTCCAGCGGGCACCGGGGAGCTGTTTTTT
>TRBV6-1|-|TRBJ2-3|TRBD1
CASSTPGTGADTQYF
TGTGCCAGCAGTACCCCGGGGACAGGGGCAGATACGCAGTATTTT
>TRBV14|-|TRBJ2-1|-
CASSQDSLLNPGEQFF
TGTGCCAGCAGCCAAGATAGTCTCCTTAATCCGGGTGAGCAGTTCTTC
>TRBV7-6|-|TRBJ2-7|-
CASSLGVGGLSYEQYF
TGTGCCAGCAGCTTGGGGGTGGGCGGGCTGTCCTACGAGCAGTACTTC
>TRBV7-2|-|TRBJ2-2|-
CASSLGSLPTGELFF
TGTGCCAGCAGCTTAGGTTCCTTGCCCACCGGGGAGCTGTTTTTT
>TRBV9|-|TRBJ2-1|-
CASSPRGVTPTGEQFF
TGTGCCAGCAGCCCCAGAGGGGTGACCCCTACGGGAGAGCAGTTCTTC
>TRBV6-5|-|TRBJ2-3|TRBD1
CASRVTGRDTQYF
TGTGCCAGCAGAGTGACAGGGAGAGATACGCAGTATTTT
>TRBV5-1|-|TRBJ2-1|-
CASSLADSWANEQFF
TGCGCCAGCAGCCTAGCCGACAGTTGGGCCAATGAGCAGTTCTTC
>TRBV5-1|-|TRBJ1-5|-
CASSIGHLTNQPQHF
TGCGCCAGCAGCATCGGACACCTGACCAATCAGCCCCAGCATTTT
>TRBV10-3|-|TRBJ1-5|-
CAISDRVDQPQHF
TGTGCCATCAGTGACAGGGTAGATCAGCCCCAGCATTTT
>TRBV28|-|TRBJ1-2|TRBD1
CASSLRRGLNYGYTF
TGTGCCAGCAGTTTAAGAAGGGGGCTTAACTATGGCTACACCTTC
>TRBV5-1|-|TRBJ2-7|-
CASSWAGISPRGSYEQYF
TGCGCCAGCAGCTGGGCCGGGATCTCCCCCCGCGGGTCCTACGAGCAGTACTTC
>TRBV28|-|TRBJ1-2|TRBD1
CASSLPGQGNYGYTF
TGTGCCAGCAGTTTACCAGGACAGGGAAACTATGGCTACACCTTC
>TRBV7-9|-|TRBJ2-5|-
CASSLASETQYF
TGTGCCAGCAGCTTAGCTTCTGAGACCCAGTACTTC
>TRBV6-5|-|TRBJ2-2|-
CASSYGYGIDTGELFF
TGTGCCAGCAGTTATGGTTACGGAATCGACACCGGGGAGCTGTTTTTT
>TRBV19|-|TRBJ1-1|-
CASSYPDTEAFF
TGTGCCTCGTCTTATCCCGACACTGAAGCTTTCTTT
>TRBV6-6|-|TRBJ2-5|-
CASSYFQERETQYF
TGTGCCAGCAGTTACTTCCAGGAAAGGGAGACCCAGTACTTC
>TRBV5-5|-|TRBJ1-1|-
CASSPRNTNPLMNTEAFF
TGTGCCAGCAGCCCCCGGAACACTAATCCCCTCATGAACACTGAAGCTTTCTTT
>TRBV6-5|-|TRBJ1-1|-
CASSYSIDGNTEAFF
TGTGCCAGCAGTTACTCGATAGACGGGAACACTGAAGCTTTCTTT
>TRBV11-2|-|TRBJ2-1|TRBD1
CASSLRSGTGQFF
TGTGCCAGCAGCTTACGGTCCGGGACAGGGCAGTTCTTC
>TRBV21-1|-|TRBJ2-5|-
CASSNRKRQETQYF
TGTGCCAGCAGCAACCGTAAGCGCCAAGAGACCCAGTACTTC
>TRBV5-1|-|TRBJ2-3|TRBD2
CASSELAGEDTQYF
TGCGCCAGCAGCGAATTAGCGGGCGAAGATACGCAGTATTTT
>TRBV29-1|-|TRBJ2-3|-
CSVVSTDTQYF
TGCAGCGTTGTCTCCACAGATACGCAGTATTTT
>TRBV5-1|-|TRBJ2-1|TRBD2
CASSYLPGLAGVTSSYNEQFF
TGCGCCAGCAGTTACCTCCCGGGACTAGCGGGAGTTACTAGCTCCTACAATGAGCAGTTCTTC
>TRBV2|-|TRBJ2-7|-
CASLVDGGAYEQYF
TGTGCCAGCCTCGTTGACGGTGGGGCGTACGAGCAGTACTTC
>TRBV15|-|TRBJ2-1|TRBD2
CATSRDRLAYNEQFF
TGTGCCACCAGCAGAGATAGACTAGCGTACAATGAGCAGTTCTTC
>TRBV19|-|TRBJ2-4|-
CASSMVRGLLAKNIQYF
TGTGCCAGTAGTATGGTTCGAGGCCTCCTAGCCAAAAACATTCAGTACTTC
>TRBV6-6|-|TRBJ1-3|-
CASSYGFGSGNTIYF
TGTGCCAGCAGTTACGGGTTCGGGAGTGGAAACACCATATATTTT
>TRBV30|-|TRBJ1-6|-
CAWTKGTPLHF
TGTGCCTGGACCAAGGGGACACCCCTCCACTTT
>TRBV6-6|-|TRBJ2-3|-
CASSTTPDTQYF
TGTGCCAGCAGTACCACCCCAGATACGCAGTATTTT
>TRBV6-1|-|TRBJ2-7|-
CASSELWGDYEQYF
TGTGCCAGCAGTGAATTATGGGGGGACTACGAGCAGTACTTC
>TRBV7-9|once|TRBJ1-2|-
CASSLLSLPGYTF
TGTGCCAGCAGCTTACTCTCCTTGCCTGGCTACACCTTC
>TRBV18|-|TRBJ2-2|-
CASSPTLVSAGELFF
TGTGCCAGCTCACCTACGTTGGTTTCTGCCGGGGAGCTGTTTTTT
>TRBV20-1|-|TRBJ2-7|-
CSAILVPEQYF
TGCAGTGCTATTCTAGTCCCCGAGCAGTACTTC
>TRBV4-2|-|TRBJ1-1|-
CASSQDTESALAFF
TGTGCCAGCAGCCAAGATACAGAAAGCGCACTTGCTTTCTTT
>TRBV27|-|TRBJ2-5|-
CASSFLSGPGRTQYF
TGTGCCAGCAGTTTTTTGAGCGGCCCTGGAAGGACCCAGTACTTC
>TRBV7-2|-|TRBJ1-1|TRBD1
CASSLWDRVTEAFF
TGTGCCAGCAGCTTATGGGACAGGGTCACTGAAGCTTTCTTT
>TRBV6-1|once|TRBJ1-2|-
CASSEQPGRVVNYGYTF
TGTGCCAGCAGTGAACAGCCAGGGAGGGTCGTCAACTATGGCTACACCTTC
>TRBV6-5|-|TRBJ1-1|TRBD1
CASRQGNTEAFF
TGTGCCAGCCGACAGGGGAACACTGAAGCTTTCTTT
>TRBV18|-|TRBJ2-7|-
CASSPVTRGYEQYF
TGTGCCAGCTCACCAGTCACCAGGGGCTACGAGCAGTACTTC
>TRBV15|once|TRBJ1-4|TRBD1
CATRRDRAAEKLFF
TGTGCCACCAGACGAGACAGGGCGGCTGAAAAACTGTTTTTT
>TRBV28|-|TRBJ2-7|TRBD1
CASSGTGTGGYEQYF
TGTGCCAGCAGTGGGACCGGGACAGGGGGGTACGAGCAGTACTTC
>TRBV6-1|-|TRBJ2-1|-
CASSAVGRIQVSVF
TGTGCCAGCAGTGCGGTGGGCCGAATCCAGGTATCGGTCTTC
>TRBV7-9|-|TRBJ2-5|-
CASSFWAGEVWETQYF
TGTGCCAGCAGCTTTTGGGCAGGGGAGGTATGGGAGACCCAGTACTTC
>TRBV28|-|TRBJ1-3|-
CASNGHAVGNTIYF
TGTGCCAGCAACGGACATGCGGTAGGAAACACCATATATTTT
>TRBV9|-|TRBJ1-2|-
CASSVGQTNYGYTF
TGTGCCAGCAGCGTAGGACAAACGAACTATGGCTACACCTTC